The rows below give T cell receptor beta chains drawn from one sample of a study of cytomegalovirus exposure and HLA in healthy donors. The data were produced by immunoSEQ multiplex PCR, yet TCRdb's version contains in-frame clones alone and is incomplete. This table has 150,000 to 200,000 clones, around 79% appearing once. The sequenced material came from PBMCs. The receptors derive from a middle-aged man in good health and CMV-seropositive. CDR3s include the opening cysteine and the closing phenylalanine or tryptophan. D genes are given only for firm matches. Clone size is stated in some rows and not others, as once, few, many or a class when expanded.

V: TRBV5-4; D: NA; size: NA; J: TRBJ2-1; DNA: TGTGCCAGCAGCCAATCGGGAAACTCCTACAATGAGCAGTTCTTC; CDR3: CASSQSGNSYNEQFF
V: TRBV5-4; D: NA; size: NA; J: TRBJ1-1; DNA: TGTGCCAGCAGCTTGCAGGCCAACACTGAAGCTTTCTTT; CDR3: CASSLQANTEAFF
V: TRBV2; D: TRBD1; size: NA; J: TRBJ1-2; DNA: TGTGCCAGCAGCGACAGGGCAAATGGCTACACCTTC; CDR3: CASSDRANGYTF
V: TRBV5-1; D: TRBD1; size: NA; J: TRBJ2-7; DNA: TGCGCCAGCAGCTCGGACAGGGGATACGAGCAGTACTTC; CDR3: CASSSDRGYEQYF
V: TRBV14; D: NA; size: NA; J: TRBJ2-1; DNA: TGTGCCAGCAGCCAAGGCGTAGTAAGCTCCTACAATGAGCAGTTCTTC; CDR3: CASSQGVVSSYNEQFF
V: TRBV29-1; D: TRBD1; size: NA; J: TRBJ1-2; DNA: TGCAGCGTTGAGGCATGGGACAGGGGTGGCTACACCTTC; CDR3: CSVEAWDRGGYTF
V: TRBV5-1; D: NA; size: NA; J: TRBJ1-1; DNA: TGCGCCAGCAGCTTGGGTCGGGGAAGCATGAACACTGAAGCTTTCTTT; CDR3: CASSLGRGSMNTEAFF
V: TRBV19; D: NA; size: NA; J: TRBJ2-1; DNA: TGTGCCAGTAGTATCTCACGGGAATCCTACAATGAGCAGTTCTTC; CDR3: CASSISRESYNEQFF
V: TRBV2; D: NA; size: once; J: TRBJ2-7; DNA: TGTGCCAGCAGTGCGGGAGTCTACGAGCAGTACTTC; CDR3: CASSAGVYEQYF
V: TRBV11-2; D: NA; size: NA; J: TRBJ2-2; DNA: TGTGCCAGCAGCTTAGGTGGGAGGAACACCGGGGAGCTGTTTTTT; CDR3: CASSLGGRNTGELFF
V: TRBV10-3; D: NA; size: NA; J: TRBJ2-7; DNA: TGTGCCATCCAGGGGTTCGACGAGCAGTACTTC; CDR3: CAIQGFDEQYF
V: TRBV9; D: NA; size: NA; J: TRBJ2-3; DNA: TGTGCCAGCAGCGTAGTGGGCTTGGGCAGCACAGATACGCAGTATTTT; CDR3: CASSVVGLGSTDTQYF
V: TRBV9; D: TRBD2; size: NA; J: TRBJ2-2; DNA: TGTGCCAGCAGCGTACTAGCGGACACCGGGGAGCTGTTTTTT; CDR3: CASSVLADTGELFF
V: TRBV18; D: NA; size: NA; J: TRBJ2-3; DNA: TGTGCCAGCTCACCAAGCCAGGGCACAGATACGCAGTATTTT; CDR3: CASSPSQGTDTQYF
V: TRBV5-1; D: NA; size: NA; J: TRBJ1-1; DNA: TGCGCCAGCAGCCCCGGACAGCCGAACACTGAAGCTTTCTTT; CDR3: CASSPGQPNTEAFF
V: TRBV6-6; D: TRBD1; size: few; J: TRBJ1-2; DNA: TGTGCCAGCAGCGGACAGGGGGAAAATTATGGCTACACCTTC; CDR3: CASSGQGENYGYTF
V: TRBV19; D: TRBD1; size: few; J: TRBJ1-1; DNA: TGTGCCACCCGACAGGGCGACACTGAAGCTTTCTTT; CDR3: CATRQGDTEAFF
V: TRBV4-2; D: TRBD2; size: NA; J: TRBJ2-7; DNA: TGTGCCAGCAGCCAAGGGGGGGGCTACGAGCAGTACTTC; CDR3: CASSQGGGYEQYF
V: TRBV5-1; D: TRBD1; size: NA; J: TRBJ1-2; DNA: TGCGCCAGCAGCTGGGGGACAGGGGGCTATGGCTACACCTTC; CDR3: CASSWGTGGYGYTF
V: TRBV6-1; D: TRBD2; size: NA; J: TRBJ2-3; DNA: TGTGCCAGCAGCTGGACTAGCGTTAGAGATACGCAGTATTTT; CDR3: CASSWTSVRDTQYF
V: TRBV10-2; D: TRBD1; size: NA; J: TRBJ1-1; DNA: TGCGCCAGCAGTGACCGACAGGGCCAAGGAGCTTTCTTT; CDR3: CASSDRQGQGAFF
V: TRBV5-4; D: NA; size: few; J: TRBJ2-1; DNA: TGTGCCAGCAGCTTGGCACAGGGTCAATACAATGAGCAGTTCTTC; CDR3: CASSLAQGQYNEQFF
V: TRBV10-1; D: TRBD2; size: once; J: TRBJ2-3; DNA: TGCGCCAGCAGTGAGAACCTAGCGGCCAGTTCGGATACGCAGTATTTT; CDR3: CASSENLAASSDTQYF
V: TRBV27; D: TRBD2; size: few; J: TRBJ2-7; DNA: TGTGCCAGCAGTTTATTAGCGGGAGGATCCTACGAGCAGTACTTC; CDR3: CASSLLAGGSYEQYF
V: TRBV6-1; D: NA; size: NA; J: TRBJ2-5; DNA: TGTGCCAGCAGTGTTGACAGCCGGCTGGAGCAGTACTTC; CDR3: CASSVDSRLEQYF
V: TRBV6-1; D: TRBD2; size: NA; J: TRBJ2-1; DNA: TGTGCCAGCAGTGAGGGATGGACTAGCGGGACGGATGAGCAGTTCTTC; CDR3: CASSEGWTSGTDEQFF
V: TRBV30; D: TRBD1; size: NA; J: TRBJ1-4; DNA: TGTGCCTGGGATGCAGGGGGACATGAAAAACTGTTTTTT; CDR3: CAWDAGGHEKLFF
V: TRBV30; D: NA; size: NA; J: TRBJ2-7; DNA: TGTGCCTGGAGTGTAGGCGGCTTCTCCTACGAGCAGTACTTC; CDR3: CAWSVGGFSYEQYF
V: TRBV6-5; D: NA; size: NA; J: TRBJ2-7; DNA: TGTGCCAGCAGTTTACAGGGTGGGGAGCAGTACTTC; CDR3: CASSLQGGEQYF
V: TRBV30; D: NA; size: NA; J: TRBJ2-7; DNA: TGTGCCTGGAGTCTCGGGGGAACCTACGAGCAGTACTTC; CDR3: CAWSLGGTYEQYF
V: TRBV7-9; D: NA; size: NA; J: TRBJ2-7; DNA: TGTGCCAGCAGCTGGGGAGGGGGGAGGTACGAGCAGTACTTC; CDR3: CASSWGGGRYEQYF
V: TRBV5-6; D: TRBD2; size: NA; J: TRBJ2-3; DNA: TGTGCCAGCAGCTTGGAGGCGGGGGGCACAGATACGCAGTATTTT; CDR3: CASSLEAGGTDTQYF
V: TRBV27; D: NA; size: few; J: TRBJ1-1; DNA: TGTGCCAGCAGCCCGATGGACGGGAGATTTGTGGCTTTCTTT; CDR3: CASSPMDGRFVAFF
V: TRBV5-1; D: NA; size: NA; J: TRBJ1-3; DNA: TGCGCCAGCAGCTTGGCCATCTCTGGAAACACCATATATTTT; CDR3: CASSLAISGNTIYF
V: TRBV14; D: NA; size: NA; J: TRBJ2-1; DNA: TGTGCCAGCAGCCCCGACATCGCCGCTCGCAATGAGCAGTTCTTC; CDR3: CASSPDIAARNEQFF
V: TRBV4-1; D: TRBD2; size: NA; J: TRBJ2-1; DNA: TGCGCCAGCAGCCCGGGACTAGCGGGCGATGAGCAGTTCTTC; CDR3: CASSPGLAGDEQFF
V: TRBV6-5; D: TRBD1; size: few; J: TRBJ2-6; DNA: TGTGCCAGCAGTTCCAGGGGGTCTGGGGCCAACGGCCTGACTTTC; CDR3: CASSSRGSGANGLTF
V: TRBV18; D: NA; size: few; J: TRBJ2-7; DNA: TGTGCCAGCTCGCTGAATAGGGGGTCCTACGAGCAGTACTTC; CDR3: CASSLNRGSYEQYF
V: TRBV5-1; D: NA; size: NA; J: TRBJ2-1; DNA: TGCGCCAGCAGCTTGCCTGGGCAGGGGTACAATGAGCAGTTCTTC; CDR3: CASSLPGQGYNEQFF
V: TRBV10-3; D: TRBD2; size: NA; J: TRBJ2-5; DNA: TGTGCCATCAGCGCAACTAGCGCCCAAGAGACCCAGTACTTC; CDR3: CAISATSAQETQYF
V: TRBV6-5; D: NA; size: NA; J: TRBJ1-2; DNA: TGTGCCAGCAGTTACTCCCCTCCGGTCCCGGGGTATGGCTACACCTTC; CDR3: CASSYSPPVPGYGYTF
V: TRBV7-3; D: TRBD2; size: NA; J: TRBJ2-1; DNA: TGTGCCAGCAGTTCCGGAGCGGGAGGATCGGATGAGCAGTTCTTC; CDR3: CASSSGAGGSDEQFF
V: TRBV25-1; D: NA; size: NA; J: TRBJ1-1; DNA: TGTGCCAGCAGTGGAAAGGAGGGAGGGGGGACTATGAACACTGAAGCTTTCTTT; CDR3: CASSGKEGGGTMNTEAFF
V: TRBV29-1; D: NA; size: NA; J: TRBJ1-1; DNA: TGCAGCGTTGAAGTGGGACAAAACACTGAAGCTTTCTTT; CDR3: CSVEVGQNTEAFF
V: TRBV6-1; D: NA; size: once; J: TRBJ2-3; DNA: TGTGCCAGCTTACTTCGACTGGACAAAGATACGCAGTATTTT; CDR3: CASLLRLDKDTQYF
V: TRBV7-9; D: NA; size: NA; J: TRBJ2-5; DNA: TGCGCCAGCAGGTTCCTCCGGAGACAAGAGACCCAGTACTTC; CDR3: CASRFLRRQETQYF
V: TRBV6-6; D: TRBD1; size: NA; J: TRBJ1-2; DNA: TGTGCCAGCAGTTATGGGACAGGGGATTCCTATGGCTACACCTTC; CDR3: CASSYGTGDSYGYTF
V: TRBV6-5; D: TRBD2; size: once; J: TRBJ2-7; DNA: TGTGCCAGCAGCCTTCCTCCTAGCGGGAGCGGCGAGCAGTACTTC; CDR3: CASSLPPSGSGEQYF
V: TRBV6-5; D: NA; size: NA; J: TRBJ2-5; DNA: TGTGCCAGCAGTTACTCGTCAGATCAAGAGACCCAGTACTTC; CDR3: CASSYSSDQETQYF
V: TRBV5-8; D: NA; size: few; J: TRBJ1-5; DNA: TGTGCCAGCAGCTTGTCGTTGGATGCGGGGAATAGCAATCAGCCCCAGCATTTT; CDR3: CASSLSLDAGNSNQPQHF
V: TRBV6-5; D: TRBD1; size: NA; J: TRBJ1-1; DNA: TGTGCCAGCAGAAACCGGGACAGGGGATCTGTAGCTTTCTTT; CDR3: CASRNRDRGSVAFF
V: TRBV28; D: TRBD2; size: NA; J: TRBJ2-7; DNA: TGTGCCAGCCTCGGGGGGGTGGGGGTTGACGAGCAGTACTTC; CDR3: CASLGGVGVDEQYF
V: TRBV18; D: NA; size: NA; J: TRBJ2-7; DNA: TGTGCCAGCTCACCCTTCAGGGTTCAGACCTACGAGCAGTACTTC; CDR3: CASSPFRVQTYEQYF
V: TRBV6-1; D: NA; size: NA; J: TRBJ1-1; DNA: TGTGCCAGCAGCCGGAGGGAAGCTTTCTTT; CDR3: CASSRREAFF
V: TRBV19; D: NA; size: NA; J: TRBJ2-5; DNA: TGTGCCAGTAGTATGATCCGAGACCAAGAGACCCAGTACTTC; CDR3: CASSMIRDQETQYF
V: TRBV7-6; D: TRBD2; size: once; J: TRBJ2-3; DNA: TGTGCCAGCAGCTTAGTGGGTAGCGGGAGTGGCACAGATACGCAGTATTTT; CDR3: CASSLVGSGSGTDTQYF
V: TRBV28; D: TRBD1; size: NA; J: TRBJ1-3; DNA: TGTGCCAGCAGTTTCTCGGACAGGCAGGACACCATATATTTT; CDR3: CASSFSDRQDTIYF
V: TRBV6-5; D: NA; size: NA; J: TRBJ1-1; DNA: TGTGCCAGCATTAAGGACAGAGGAAACACTGAAGCTTTCTTT; CDR3: CASIKDRGNTEAFF